The 5 T cell receptor beta chains in this list originate from one sample, sequenced in a study of cytomegalovirus exposure and HLA in healthy donors. Both 60 Vbeta primers and 13 Jbeta primers went into the PCR. Sequencing used immunoSEQ multiplex PCR; TCRdb keeps in-frame clones, though not all of them. The sample has about 140,000 clones; almost 80% are singletons. Sequencing was done on a sample of PBMCs. Source of these receptors: a man younger than 35 in good health and CMV-seronegative.

Worth noting for this clone: Other nucleotide sequences in the sample specify the same CDR3. The chain combines TRBV19 with TRBJ1-5, with a possible D match to TRBD1 (6 bases). The CDR3 covers 14 residues. CDR1 LNHDA and CDR2 SQIVND come from the germline V gene (reference sequence). Between the trimmed V and J ends, which lost 6 bases and 0 bases, there was a span of 9 bases. CDR3 DNA sequence: TGTGCCAGTAGGAGGACAGTTAGCAATCAGCCCCAGCATTTT. Protein: CASRRTVSNQPQHF.

Here the CDR3 DNA reads TGTGCCACCGGGACTAGCGGGACCTACGAGCAGTACTTC. It codes for CATGTSGTYEQYF. The chain uses TRBV2 and TRBJ2-7; TRBD2 matches at 13 bases. Per germline, CDR1 SNHLY and CDR2 FYNNEI. The CDR3 sequence is 13 residues long. J was trimmed by 2 bases and V by 10 bases; bases with no gene match: 2.

This clone was picked up one time. The genes are TRBV28 and TRBJ1-1, with a tentative D call TRBD1 (5 bases). The CDR3 length is 15 residues. Trimming shortened V by 8 bases and J by 3 bases, and 19 bases separated the two germline ends. CDR1 is MDHEN and CDR2 is SYDVKM in the germline V gene. The chain's CDR3 is CASLSGGVGDTEAFF. Written as DNA, the CDR3 is TGTGCCAGCCTTTCGGGGGGGGTAGGAGACACTGAAGCTTTCTTT.

The chain uses TRBV7-2 and TRBJ1-1; perhaps TRBD1 as D (6 bases). Trimming pared 5 bases from V and 7 bases from J, leaving 14 bases between. Germline V gene data show CDR1 as SGHTA and CDR2 as FQGNSA. CDR3 length: 13 residues. The CDR3 bases are TGTGCCAGCAGCATCCTCGGACAGAATGAAGCTTTCTTT. Protein product: CASSILGQNEAFF.

This rearrangement joins TRBV2 to TRBJ1-1; maybe TRBD1 (5 bases). The V end was cut by 7 bases, the J end by 3 bases, with 9 bases between. The germline CDR1 and CDR2 sequences are SNHLY and FYNNEI. The CDR3 sequence is 12 residues long. The CDR3 reads CASMGGYTEAFF. The CDR3 nucleotides are TGTGCCAGCATGGGGGGGTACACTGAAGCTTTCTTT.